Below, 20 T cell receptor beta chains from the same sample are listed, as sequenced in a study of cytomegalovirus exposure and HLA in healthy donors. The PCR made use of 60 Vbeta and 13 Jbeta primers. TCRdb keeps only in-frame clones here, not all; method: immunoSEQ multiplex PCR. The data show fewer than 200,000 clones, roughly 76% seen once. Sequences were obtained from PBMCs. The origin of the receptors is a woman in her forties or fifties in good health and CMV-seronegative.

V gene TRBV7-2 combines with J gene TRBJ1-2, with D unclear. Germline values: CDR1 SGHTA, CDR2 FQGNSA. The CDR3 length is 13 residues. Between the trimmed V and J ends, which lost 6 bases and 8 bases, there was a span of 16 bases. CDR3 amino acids: CASSSSTAGGYTF. The CDR3 bases are TGTGCCAGCAGTTCGTCGACCGCGGGGGGCTACACCTTC. Using reference TRBV7-2 and TRBJ1-2 for the parts outside the CDR3, the full variable domain is GAGVSQSPSNKVTEKGKDVELRCDPISGHTALYWYRQSLGQGLEFLIYFQGNSAPDKSGLPSDRFSAERTGGSVSTLTIQRTQQEDSAVYLCASSSSTAGGYTFGSGTRLTVV.

The gene calls are TRBV2 and TRBJ2-1; 7 bases line up with TRBD2. Germline V gene sequence: CDR1 SNHLY, CDR2 FYNNEI. J was trimmed by 9 bases and V by 2 bases; bases with no gene match: 13. The CDR3 sequence is 16 residues long. The DNA of the CDR3 is TGTGCCAGCAGTGAATCGAGTGGGAGGGCCCGAGGTGAGCAGTTCTTC. Translation: CASSESSGRARGEQFF.

This clone was recorded once. This chain connects TRBV5-4 to TRBJ1-3; TRBD1 is a possible D gene (6 bases). V lost 4 bases and J 4 bases, leaving 18 bases between the germline ends. Per the germline V gene, CDR1 is SGHNT and CDR2 is YYREEE (reference sequence). The CDR3 loop spans 16 amino acids. The CDR3 protein is CASSPSGGVRGNTIYF. The CDR3 coding sequence is TGTGCCAGCAGCCCGTCTGGGGGCGTTAGGGGAAACACCATATATTTT. The full variable domain, rest sourced from reference TRBV5-4 and TRBJ1-3, is ETGVTQSPTHLIKTRGQQVTLRCSSQSGHNTVSWYQQALGQGPQFIFQYYREEENGRGNFPPRFSGLQFPNYSSELNVNALELDDSALYLCASSPSGGVRGNTIYFGEGSWLTVV.

V and J are TRBV6-5 and TRBJ2-7; the D gene is possibly TRBD1 (5 bases). Per germline, CDR1 MNHEY and CDR2 SVGAGI. V lost 10 bases and J lost 7, with 20 bases in between. The CDR3 is 13 residues long. For the CDR3, the DNA is TGTGCCACCCTAGGACAAGGGCTGGGGGAGCAGTACTTC. This sequence encodes CATLGQGLGEQYF.

This chain connects TRBV7-8 to TRBJ1-5; 9 bases are a match to TRBD1. V gave up 4 bases and J gave up 6 bases; unmatched junction bases: 13. This CDR3 contains 17 residues. Per germline, CDR1 SGHVS and CDR2 FQNEAQ. This CDR3 is CASSYGTGKRASQPQHF. The CDR3 region has the DNA TGTGCCAGCAGCTACGGGACAGGGAAAAGGGCGAGTCAGCCCCAGCATTTT.

This rearrangement joins TRBV13 to TRBJ2-5; 7 bases agree with TRBD1. The CDR3 is made up of 13 amino acids. V lost 8 bases to trimming and J lost 5 bases; unmatched junction nucleotides: 8. Germline CDR1 and CDR2: PRHDT and FYEKMQ (reference sequence). The CDR3 DNA sequence: TGTGCCAGCCGCCTGAGGGGACAGGAGACCCAGTACTTC. Amino acids: CASRLRGQETQYF.

The chain couples TRBV28 to TRBJ2-7, with TRBD2 matching over 8 bases. This CDR3 region has 12 residues. Germline-derived CDR1 and CDR2 are MDHEN and SYDVKM. Trimming removed 8 bases from V and 1 base from J; junction bases left unmatched: 1. The CDR3 loop is CASGTSSYEQYF. The CDR3 DNA is TGTGCCAGCGGGACTAGTTCCTACGAGCAGTACTTC. Full variable domain (missing parts from reference TRBV28 and TRBJ2-7): DVKVTQSSRYLVKRTGEKVFLECVQDMDHENMFWYRQDPGLGLRLIYFSYDVKMKEKGDIPEGYSVSREKKERFSLILESASTNQTSMYLCASGTSSYEQYFGPGTRLTVT.

J is TRBJ2-1 and V is TRBV6-6, with 7 bases that match TRBD2. CDR3 size: 14 residues. V lost 6 bases to trimming and J lost 9 bases; unmatched junction nucleotides: 11. Looked up from germline, CDR1 is MNHNY and CDR2 is SVGAGI (reference sequence). CDR3 nucleotide sequence: TGTGCCAGCAGATCCTGGAGCGGGGAGGGTGAGCAGTTCTTC. Encoded protein: CASRSWSGEGEQFF.

The rearrangement links TRBV2 to TRBJ2-4; D may be TRBD2 (5 bases). The V gene's germline CDR1 is SNHLY and CDR2 FYNNEI. The CDR3 has 16 residues. Deletions cut 3 bases from V and 0 bases from J, with 12 bases between. The CDR3 DNA reads TGTGCCAGCAGTGACGGAGGAGCCCTAGCCAAAAACATTCAGTACTTC. The encoded protein is CASSDGGALAKNIQYF.

V usage is TRBV9 and J usage is TRBJ2-3, with 7 bases matching TRBD1. The CDR3 is made up of 18 amino acids. Unmatched junction bases numbered 15, after V lost 4 bases and J lost 1 base. Per the germline V gene, CDR1 is SGDLS and CDR2 is YYNGEE. CDR3 in amino acids: CASSTRQGALWGTDTQYF. Here the CDR3 DNA reads TGTGCCAGCAGCACAAGACAGGGAGCCCTTTGGGGCACAGATACGCAGTATTTT. Variable domain in full (rest from reference TRBV9 and TRBJ2-3): DSGVTQTPKHLITATGQRVTLRCSPRSGDLSVYWYQQSLDQGLQFLIQYYNGEERAKGNILERFSAQQFPDLHSELNLSSLELGDSALYFCASSTRQGALWGTDTQYFGPGTRLTVL.

In nucleotides, the CDR3 is TGTGCCAGCGCTCAGGATGGCAATCAGCCCCAGCATTTT. Its translation: CASAQDGNQPQHF. J is TRBJ1-5 and V is TRBV27; no definite D call. The CDR3 runs to 13 residues. V was shortened by 8 bases and J by 2 bases, with 10 bases between the two germline ends. Germline CDR1 and CDR2: MNHEY and SMNVEV (reference sequence).

The V call is TRBV27, the J call TRBJ1-1; no definite D call. The CDR3 has 11 amino acids. CDR1 and CDR2 (germline): MNHEY, SMNVEV (reference sequence). With 7 bases removed from V and 6 bases from J, the gap between germline ends came to 9 bases. Here the CDR3 reads CASIGTAEAFF. In nucleotides, the CDR3 is TGTGCCAGCATCGGCACAGCTGAAGCTTTCTTT.

This clone turned up a few times. The chain links TRBV19 to TRBJ1-5; D gene ambiguous. The CDR3 consists of 14 residues. CDR1 is LNHDA and CDR2 is SQIVND in the germline V gene (reference sequence). V was trimmed by 3 bases and J by 4 bases, leaving 10 bases between them. CDR3 in amino acids: CASSMTPLNQPQHF. In DNA form, the CDR3 reads TGTGCCAGTAGTATGACACCCCTTAATCAGCCCCAGCATTTT.

The chain is built from TRBV7-9 and TRBJ2-1; possible D gene TRBD1, 6 bases. The CDR3 runs 15 residues. V was trimmed by 1 base and J by 8 bases, leaving 15 bases between them. CDR1 and CDR2 (germline): SEHNR, FQNEAQ (reference sequence). The CDR3: CASSLVRAGVDEQFF. CDR3 DNA: TGTGCCAGCAGCTTAGTTAGGGCAGGGGTCGATGAGCAGTTCTTC.

The CDR3 nucleotides are TGTGCCAGCAGCCAGGTACCCGGGGAGCTGTTTTTT. It specifies CASSQVPGELFF. This sequence joins TRBV7-6 and TRBJ2-2; D call uncertain. CDR1 SGHVS and CDR2 FNYEAQ come from the germline V gene. This CDR3 has 12 residues. The ends were cut back, 5 bases at V and 6 bases at J, with 7 bases in the middle.

This clone was seen a single time. This chain links TRBV9 with TRBJ1-1; D gene unclear. Germline CDR1 SGDLS, CDR2 YYNGEE. The CDR3 is 15 amino acids. Trimming removed 4 bases at V and 5 bases at J, with 18 bases between. In DNA, the CDR3 is TGTGCCAGCAGCCCGCCAGGTCCCGAAGGTACTGAAGCTTTCTTT. Translating it yields CASSPPGPEGTEAFF.

This clone has a single count. The chain uses TRBV4-3 and TRBJ2-1, with 11 bases that match TRBD2. J lost 6 bases, V lost 1 base, and 2 bases had no gene match. From germline, CDR1 is LGHNA and CDR2 YSLEER. There are 15 residues in the CDR3. CDR3 region: CASSQVAGGLNEQFF. CDR3 nucleotides: TGCGCCAGCAGCCAAGTAGCGGGGGGGCTCAATGAGCAGTTCTTC.

The chain recombines TRBV6-5 with TRBJ2-6; D remains ambiguous. Trimming left V 6 bases short and J 0 bases short, with 9 bases between. This CDR3 has 15 amino acids. The germline V gene encodes CDR1 MNHEY and CDR2 SVGAGI. The CDR3 spells CASSRGRSGANVLTF. The CDR3, as DNA: TGTGCCAGCAGCCGCGGCCGCTCTGGGGCCAACGTCCTGACTTTC.

The chain couples TRBV15 to TRBJ1-2; D is ambiguous. The CDR3 has 15 amino acids. From germline, CDR1 is LNHNV and CDR2 YYDKDF (reference sequence). V lost 0 bases to trimming and J lost 8 bases, with 16 bases between them. CDR3 bases: TGTGCCACCAGCAGAGATAGGCAAATATCAGGCGGCTACACCTTC. Its translation: CATSRDRQISGGYTF. Drawing the rest from reference TRBV15 and TRBJ1-2, the complete variable domain is DAMVIQNPRYQVTQFGKPVTLSCSQTLNHNVMYWYQQKSSQAPKLLFHYYDKDFNNEADTPDNFQSRRPNTSFCFLDIRSPGLGDTAMYLCATSRDRQISGGYTFGSGTRLTVV.

The chain joins TRBV11-2 to TRBJ1-1; D may be TRBD1 (6 bases). CDR3 length: 14 amino acids. Per the germline V gene, CDR1 is SGHAT and CDR2 is FQNNGV. Trimming pared 5 bases from V and 1 base from J, leaving 11 bases between. In nucleotides, the CDR3 is TGTGCCAGCAGCATGGGACACCGGAACACTGAAGCTTTCTTT. This gives the protein CASSMGHRNTEAFF.